This entry lists 18 T cell receptor beta chains sequenced from one sample in a study of shared clonotypes between healthy human individuals. Using immunoSEQ multiplex PCR, the repertoire was profiled, and TCRdb retains in-frame clones only, with some absent. The sample yields approximately 2.1 million clones, approximately 95% seen once. Sequenced sample: naive CD4+ T cells from PBMCs. Indicated subset: CD45RA+ positively selected. The receptors shown here come from a man aged 18-30 years in good health. Some clones in this sample may be carry-over from other donors' samples.

Turning to this clone: The sample carries other DNA sequences with the same CDR3. CDR3 in amino acids: CASSPLGAGGTDTQYF. In nucleotides, the CDR3 is TGTGCCAGCTCACCCCTCGGGGCGGGAGGGACAGATACGCAGTATTTT. The chain is built from TRBV18 and TRBJ2-3, with TRBD2 matching over 9 bases. This CDR3 is 16 amino acids long. Germline CDR1 and CDR2: KGHSH and LQKENI. The trim removed 3 bases at V and 3 bases at J, leaving 7 bases unmatched.

The chain joins TRBV10-3 to TRBJ2-7; TRBD2 is a possible D gene (5 bases). The CDR3 is made up of 14 amino acids. V shed 11 bases and J shed 4 bases, with 21 bases lying between them. Germline V gene data show CDR1 as ENHRY and CDR2 as SYGVKD. The CDR3 DNA reads as TGTGCCGCCCAAGAGGGAGAAAGTGGTTACGAGCAGTACTTC. Protein sequence: CAAQEGESGYEQYF.

V usage is TRBV6-5 and J usage is TRBJ2-5; D uncertain. The CDR3 runs to 13 residues. Germline V gene sequence: CDR1 MNHEY, CDR2 SVGAGI. The V and J ends lost 7 bases and 6 bases respectively, with 15 bases between them. Written as DNA, the CDR3 is TGTGCCAGCACGCTTGGCCCACGGCAGACCCAGTACTTC. Protein product: CASTLGPRQTQYF.

V and J are TRBV5-6 and TRBJ2-3; 7 nucleotides align to TRBD2. The CDR3 consists of 15 residues. The V and J ends lost 4 bases and 1 base, in that order; junction bases with no gene match: 6. Germline values: CDR1 SGHDT, CDR2 YYEEEE. In DNA form, the CDR3 reads TGTGCCAGCAGCGGGCTAGCGGCAGGCACAGATACGCAGTATTTT. Encoded protein: CASSGLAAGTDTQYF.

This chain joins TRBV5-8 and TRBJ2-1, with 9 bases lining up with TRBD1. Losses at the gene ends were 4 bases for V and 7 bases for J; bases not matched to a gene: 6. Germline CDR1 reads SGHTS; CDR2 reads YDEGEE. The CDR3 is 14 residues long. The CDR3 region is CASSPGQGWNEQFF. In DNA, the CDR3 is TGTGCCAGCAGCCCCGGACAGGGGTGGAATGAGCAGTTCTTC.

The rearrangement uses TRBV7-2 and TRBJ2-5; no definite D call. The germline V gene has CDR1 SGHTA and CDR2 FQGNSA. The CDR3 extends over 14 amino acids. V was pared by 5 bases and J by 5 bases, with 15 bases between. CDR3 protein: CASSGPETRETQYF. CDR3 DNA: TGTGCCAGCAGCGGGCCTGAAACGCGGGAGACCCAGTACTTC.

The rearrangement uses TRBV28 and TRBJ2-1, with TRBD1 matching 9 bases. This CDR3 is built from 16 residues. V shed 1 base, J shed 5 bases, and the junction held 6 bases outside the gene matches. Germline CDR1 is MDHEN and CDR2 is SYDVKM. DNA for the CDR3: TGTGCCAGCAGTTTATTGGGACAGGGTGTCCACAATGAGCAGTTCTTC. It translates to CASSLLGQGVHNEQFF.

J is TRBJ2-2 and V is TRBV11-3; TRBD2 matches at 10 bases. CDR3 length equals 18 residues. Trimming at V came to 5 bases and at J to 4 bases, leaving 13 bases not matched to a gene. The germline CDR1 and CDR2 sequences are SGHNT and YENEEA. The CDR3: CASSPGSLAGVSTGELFF. In DNA form, the CDR3 reads TGTGCCAGCAGCCCAGGGAGTCTAGCGGGAGTTTCCACCGGGGAGCTGTTTTTT.

The chain carries TRBV29-1 and TRBJ2-1; D gene uncertain. The length of the CDR3 is 11 residues. Trimming pared 0 bases from V and 12 bases from J, leaving 9 bases between. The germline gives CDR1 SQVTM, CDR2 ANQGSEA. CDR3 loop: CSVEDVKGQFF. The CDR3, as DNA: TGCAGCGTTGAAGATGTGAAAGGGCAGTTCTTC.

Only one count was recorded for this clone. V usage is TRBV5-8 and J usage is TRBJ1-5; D may be TRBD1 (5 bases). The germline CDR1 and CDR2 sequences are SGHTS and YDEGEE. The CDR3 runs to 16 residues. The V end lost 0 bases, the J end lost 6 bases, and 16 bases lay between the germline ends. The CDR3 loop is CASSLEGTARGQPQHF. The CDR3, as DNA: TGTGCCAGCAGCTTGGAAGGGACTGCTCGCGGTCAGCCCCAGCATTTT.

In the case of this clone: The sample has other DNA sequences that encode this CDR3 too. This sequence joins TRBV9 and TRBJ2-3; 11 bases line up with TRBD2. Germline trimming cut 2 bases from V and 5 bases from J; bases unmatched to any gene: 4. Germline V gene sequence: CDR1 SGDLS, CDR2 YYNGEE. The CDR3 sequence is 15 residues long. This CDR3 is CASSVGTSGGDTQYF. CDR3 sequence (DNA): TGTGCCAGCAGCGTGGGGACTAGCGGAGGAGATACGCAGTATTTT. Drawing the rest from reference TRBV9 and TRBJ2-3, the complete variable domain is DSGVTQTPKHLITATGQRVTLRCSPRSGDLSVYWYQQSLDQGLQFLIQYYNGEERAKGNILERFSAQQFPDLHSELNLSSLELGDSALYFCASSVGTSGGDTQYFGPGTRLTVL.

This clone has more than one count but fewer than ten. The rearrangement links TRBV19 to TRBJ2-2; TRBD2 might be the D (5 bases). V was shortened by 2 bases and J by 11 bases, with 12 bases between the two germline ends. Germline V CDR1 and CDR2: LNHDA, SQIVND (reference sequence). The CDR3 consists of 13 residues. CDR3 DNA sequence: TGTGCCAGTAGTATACCGGGAAGCCCCGAGCTGTTTTTT. Protein: CASSIPGSPELFF.

The V and J genes are TRBV11-2 and TRBJ2-1; TRBD2 matches 9 bases. V was clipped by 5 bases and J by 0 bases; unmatched bases: 2. CDR1 and CDR2 (germline): SGHAT, FQNNGV. The CDR3 totals 15 residues. As DNA, the CDR3 is TGTGCCAGCAGCCAACTAGCGGGCTCCTACAATGAGCAGTTCTTC. Its translation is CASSQLAGSYNEQFF.

The chain combines TRBV27 with TRBJ1-6; D is unclear. The length of the CDR3 is 17 residues. The ends were cut back, 5 bases at V and 7 bases at J, with 21 bases in the middle. Germline V gives CDR1 MNHEY, CDR2 SMNVEV (reference sequence). CDR3 in amino acids: CASSIKPLPGANSPLHF. The CDR3 DNA reads as TGTGCCAGCAGTATAAAACCATTACCGGGAGCAAATTCACCCCTCCACTTT.

V usage is TRBV4-3 and J usage is TRBJ2-1, with D possibly being TRBD2 (5 bases). The V gene's germline CDR1 is LGHNA and CDR2 YSLEER. V lost 4 bases and J 4 bases, leaving 8 bases between the germline ends. The CDR3 runs 13 residues. The chain's CDR3 is CASSPTGYNEQFF. Here the CDR3 DNA reads TGCGCCAGCAGCCCGACGGGATACAATGAGCAGTTCTTC.

The rearrangement links TRBV19 to TRBJ2-1; perhaps TRBD1 as D (6 bases). The germline V gene has CDR1 LNHDA and CDR2 SQIVND (reference sequence). V shed 6 bases and J shed 5 bases, with 11 bases lying between them. The CDR3 has 13 amino acids. The CDR3 loop reads CASRDSPNNEQFF. As DNA, the CDR3 is TGTGCCAGTAGGGACAGCCCAAACAATGAGCAGTTCTTC.

The chain has TRBV14 and TRBJ2-3; 8 bases map to TRBD1. Germline loops: CDR1 SGHDN, CDR2 FVKESK. V was clipped by 3 bases and J by 11 bases; unmatched bases: 7. This CDR3 has 13 amino acids. For the CDR3, the DNA is TGTGCCAGCAGCCAGGACAGGGTCCGTGGGCAGTATTTT. Translated: CASSQDRVRGQYF.

The chain recombines TRBV5-1 with TRBJ2-1; D possibly matches TRBD1 or TRBD2 (5 bases each). Per the germline V gene, CDR1 is SGHRS and CDR2 is YFSETQ. Trimming left V 7 bases short and J 10 bases short, with 21 bases between. The CDR3 spans 14 residues. CDR3 region: CASGVGVISGEQFF. The CDR3 DNA is TGCGCCAGCGGAGTGGGGGTCATCTCCGGGGAGCAGTTCTTC.